This TCR beta chain was retrieved from a study of neurological immune-mediated disorders. Volunteers attending a blood bank in Maryland, USA, served as healthy controls. From 2 million PBMCs stored at -80 C, the unsorted libraries were generated. As for the cDNA, it was generated by 5'RACE with 10-nucleotide random UMIs. TCRdb re-analysed the 5' RACE reads in MiXCR, keeping a single row per CDR3 protein. The repertoire holds 30,000 or so distinct CDR3 sequences, around 14% seen once, with around 25% in the top ten. The CDR3 consists of 13 residues. Germline V gene data show CDR1 as MNHEY and CDR2 as SVGAGI. V was shortened by 2 bases and J by 5 bases, with 10 bases between the two germline ends.

The material sequenced was PBMCs. This chain joins TRBV6-5 and TRBJ2-7, with D hard to call. This receptor was taken from a man in his 70s in good health. The CDR3 reads CASSYHVQNEQYF. The CDR3 DNA reads TGTGCCAGCAGTTACCATGTACAGAACGAGCAGTACTTC.